Following are 3 T cell receptor beta chains from one sample sequenced in a study of T-cell reconstitution after alpha-beta-depleted transplantation in children. For TCRbeta, the library was prepared with unique molecular identifiers. Via MiXCR, TCRdb re-called the PCR reads, giving one row per CDR3 protein. The sample consists of some 830,000 distinct CDR3 sequences, roughly 15% of them appearing once. The sample consisted of PBMCs, mostly from graft donor cells, taken 360 days after TCRalphabeta/CD19-depleted stem cell transplant. The source of these receptors is a male patient between 5 and 17 years old who had a stem cell transplant for acute lymphoblastic leukemia, so the T cells may come from the graft donor.

This clonotype occurred a few times. This chain uses TRBV7-3 with TRBJ2-7; D gene unclear. This CDR3 has 14 residues. V gave up 3 bases and J gave up 3 bases, with 12 bases separating them. The germline CDR1 and CDR2 sequences are SGHTA and FQGTGA. CDR3 sequence reads: CASSLDGSDYEQYF. CDR3 coding DNA: TGTGCCAGCAGCTTGGACGGTTCAGACTACGAGCAGTACTTC.

This clonotype occurred a few times. The V call is TRBV13, the J call TRBJ2-7, with TRBD2 identical over 8 bases. V shed 4 bases and J 2 bases; nucleotides not matched to a gene: 7. CDR3 length: 15 residues. CDR1 and CDR2 (germline): PRHDT, FYEKMQ (reference sequence). In nucleotides, the CDR3 is TGTGCCAGCAGCTCCTGGACTAGCAAACCCTACGAGCAGTACTTC. Its translation is CASSSWTSKPYEQYF.

The V call is TRBV10-3, the J call TRBJ2-1; D possibly corresponds to TRBD1 (6 bases). Germline CDR1 is ENHRY and CDR2 is SYGVKD. CDR3 length: 14 residues. V was clipped by 4 bases and J by 6 bases, with 13 bases between them. CDR3 amino acids: CAISVFTGSNEQFF. CDR3 nucleotide sequence: TGTGCCATCAGTGTTTTCACAGGGTCCAATGAGCAGTTCTTC.